This paragraph reports one T cell receptor beta chain. What it binds is unknown. The data were obtained in a study of graft-versus-host responses after intestinal transplantation. Study summary: Once they had received anti-thymocyte globulin induction, all recipients took tacrolimus and steroids for around 3 years.

Study-wide points: With peak circulating GvH clone levels came an association with early post-transplant HvG declines.

Assay used: immunoSEQ multiplex PCR; TCRdb lists only in-frame clones, some missing. Of around 120,000 clones in the sample, roughly 96% were seen once. The ends were cut back, 6 bases at V and 3 bases at J, with 17 bases in the middle. Looked up from germline, CDR1 is MNHEY and CDR2 is SVGAGI. This CDR3 spans 15 amino acids. This chain joins TRBV6-5 and TRBJ2-5, with a possible D match to TRBD2 (5 bases). The TCR originated in a human donor who received an intestinal transplant. Sample: unstimulated CD8+ T cells sorted from spleen or lymph node cells, taken before intestinal transplant. The CDR3 coding sequence is TGTGCCAGCAGCACCCATCCTATGGGAGAAGAGACCCAGTACTTC. Translation: CASSTHPMGEETQYF.